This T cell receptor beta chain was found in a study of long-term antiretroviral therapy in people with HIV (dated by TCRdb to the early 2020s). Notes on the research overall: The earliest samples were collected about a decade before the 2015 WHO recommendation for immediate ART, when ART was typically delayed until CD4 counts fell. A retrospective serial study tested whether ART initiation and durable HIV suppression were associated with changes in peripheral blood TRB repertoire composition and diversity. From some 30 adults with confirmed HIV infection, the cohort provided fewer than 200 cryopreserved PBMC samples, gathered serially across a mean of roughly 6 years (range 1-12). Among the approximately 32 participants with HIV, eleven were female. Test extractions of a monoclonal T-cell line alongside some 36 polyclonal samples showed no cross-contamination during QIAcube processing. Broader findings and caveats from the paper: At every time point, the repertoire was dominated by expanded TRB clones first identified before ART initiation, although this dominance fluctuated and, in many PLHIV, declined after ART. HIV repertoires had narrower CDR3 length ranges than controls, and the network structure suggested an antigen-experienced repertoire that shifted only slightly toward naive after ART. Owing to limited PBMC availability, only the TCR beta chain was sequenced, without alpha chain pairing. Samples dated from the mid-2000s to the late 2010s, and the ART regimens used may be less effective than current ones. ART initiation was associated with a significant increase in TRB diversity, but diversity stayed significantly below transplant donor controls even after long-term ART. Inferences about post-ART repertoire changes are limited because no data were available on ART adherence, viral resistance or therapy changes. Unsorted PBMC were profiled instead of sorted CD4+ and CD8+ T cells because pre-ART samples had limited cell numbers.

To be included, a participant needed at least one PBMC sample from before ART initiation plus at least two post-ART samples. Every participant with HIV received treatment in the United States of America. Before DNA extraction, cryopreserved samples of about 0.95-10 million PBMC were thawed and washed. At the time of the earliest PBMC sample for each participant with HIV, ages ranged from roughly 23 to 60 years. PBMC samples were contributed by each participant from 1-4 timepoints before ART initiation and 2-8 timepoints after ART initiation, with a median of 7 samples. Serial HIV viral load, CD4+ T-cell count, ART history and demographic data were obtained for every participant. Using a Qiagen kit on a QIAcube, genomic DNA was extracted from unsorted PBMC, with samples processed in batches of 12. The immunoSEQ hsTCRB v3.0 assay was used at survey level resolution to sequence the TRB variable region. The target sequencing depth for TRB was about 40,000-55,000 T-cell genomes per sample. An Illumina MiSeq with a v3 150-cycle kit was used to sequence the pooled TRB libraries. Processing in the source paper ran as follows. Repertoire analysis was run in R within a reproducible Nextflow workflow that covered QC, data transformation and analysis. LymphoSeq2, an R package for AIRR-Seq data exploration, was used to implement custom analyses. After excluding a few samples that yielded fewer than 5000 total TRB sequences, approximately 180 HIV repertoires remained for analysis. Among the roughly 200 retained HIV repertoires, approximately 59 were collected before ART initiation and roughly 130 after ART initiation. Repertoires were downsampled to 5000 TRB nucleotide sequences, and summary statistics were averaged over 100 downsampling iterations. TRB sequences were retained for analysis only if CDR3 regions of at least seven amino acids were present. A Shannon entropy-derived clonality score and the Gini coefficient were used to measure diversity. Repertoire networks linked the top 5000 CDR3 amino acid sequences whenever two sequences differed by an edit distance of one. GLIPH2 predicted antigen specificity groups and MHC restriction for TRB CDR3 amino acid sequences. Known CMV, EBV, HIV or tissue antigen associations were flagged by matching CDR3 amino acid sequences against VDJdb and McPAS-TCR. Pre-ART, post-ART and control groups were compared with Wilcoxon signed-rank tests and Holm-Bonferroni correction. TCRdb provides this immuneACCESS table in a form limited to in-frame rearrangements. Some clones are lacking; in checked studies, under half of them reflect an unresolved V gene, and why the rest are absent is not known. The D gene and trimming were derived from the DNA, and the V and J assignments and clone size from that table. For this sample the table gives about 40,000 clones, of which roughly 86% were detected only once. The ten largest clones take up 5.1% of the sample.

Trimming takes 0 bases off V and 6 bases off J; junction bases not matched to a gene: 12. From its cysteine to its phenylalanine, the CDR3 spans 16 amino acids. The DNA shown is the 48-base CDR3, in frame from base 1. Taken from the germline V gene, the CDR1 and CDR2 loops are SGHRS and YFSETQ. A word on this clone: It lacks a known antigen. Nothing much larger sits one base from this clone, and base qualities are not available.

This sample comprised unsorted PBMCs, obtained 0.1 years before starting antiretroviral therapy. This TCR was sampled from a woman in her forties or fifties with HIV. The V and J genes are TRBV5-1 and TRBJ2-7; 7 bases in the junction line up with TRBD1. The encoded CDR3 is CASSLAKGAQTFEQYF. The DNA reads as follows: TGCGCCAGCAGCTTGGCGAAGGGGGCTCAAACGTTCGAGCAGTACTTC.